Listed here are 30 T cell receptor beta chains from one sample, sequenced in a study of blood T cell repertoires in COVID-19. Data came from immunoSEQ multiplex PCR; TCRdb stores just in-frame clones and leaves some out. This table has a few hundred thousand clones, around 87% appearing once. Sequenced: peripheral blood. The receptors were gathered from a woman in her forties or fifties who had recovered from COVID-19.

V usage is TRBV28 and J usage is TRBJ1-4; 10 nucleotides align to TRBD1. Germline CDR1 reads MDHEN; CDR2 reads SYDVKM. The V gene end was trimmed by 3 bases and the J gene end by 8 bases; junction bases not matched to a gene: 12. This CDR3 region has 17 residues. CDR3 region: CASSFLPPGTGDEKLFF. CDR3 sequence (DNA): TGTGCCAGCAGTTTTCTTCCCCCCGGGACAGGGGACGAAAAACTGTTTTTT.

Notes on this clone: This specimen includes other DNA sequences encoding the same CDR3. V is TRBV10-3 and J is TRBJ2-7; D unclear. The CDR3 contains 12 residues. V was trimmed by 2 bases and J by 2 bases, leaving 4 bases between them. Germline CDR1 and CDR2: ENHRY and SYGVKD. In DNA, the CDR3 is TGTGCCATCAGTGAGCAGGCCTACGAGCAGTACTTC. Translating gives CAISEQAYEQYF.

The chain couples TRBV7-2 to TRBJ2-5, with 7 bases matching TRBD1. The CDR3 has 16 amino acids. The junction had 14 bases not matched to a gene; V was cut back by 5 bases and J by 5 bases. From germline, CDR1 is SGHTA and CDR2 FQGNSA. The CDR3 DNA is TGTGCCAGCAGCATAATGCGGACAGGAGGTCGGGAGACCCAGTACTTC. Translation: CASSIMRTGGRETQYF. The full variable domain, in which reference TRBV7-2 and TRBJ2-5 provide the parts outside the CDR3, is GAGVSQSPSNKVTEKGKDVELRCDPISGHTALYWYRQSLGQGLEFLIYFQGNSAPDKSGLPSDRFSAERTGGSVSTLTIQRTQQEDSAVYLCASSIMRTGGRETQYFGPGTRLLVL.

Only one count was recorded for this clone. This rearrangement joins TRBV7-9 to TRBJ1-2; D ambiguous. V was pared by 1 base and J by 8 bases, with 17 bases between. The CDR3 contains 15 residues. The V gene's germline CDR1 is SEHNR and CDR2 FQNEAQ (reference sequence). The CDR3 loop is CASSLDSRSLGGYTF. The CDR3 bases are TGTGCCAGCAGCTTAGATTCCAGGTCCTTAGGAGGCTACACCTTC.

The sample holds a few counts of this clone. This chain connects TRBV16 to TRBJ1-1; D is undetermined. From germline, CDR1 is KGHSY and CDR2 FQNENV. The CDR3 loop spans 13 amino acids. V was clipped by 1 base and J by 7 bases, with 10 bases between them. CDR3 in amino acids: CASSQLQKDEAFF. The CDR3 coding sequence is TGTGCCAGCAGCCAATTGCAGAAAGATGAAGCTTTCTTT.

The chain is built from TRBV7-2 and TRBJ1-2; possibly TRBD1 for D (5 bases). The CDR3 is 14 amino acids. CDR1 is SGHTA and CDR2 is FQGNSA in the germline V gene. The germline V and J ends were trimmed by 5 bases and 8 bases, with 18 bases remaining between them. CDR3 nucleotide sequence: TGTGCCAGCAGCCCCAGGGCGGGGGTTCAGGGCTACACCTTC. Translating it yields CASSPRAGVQGYTF.

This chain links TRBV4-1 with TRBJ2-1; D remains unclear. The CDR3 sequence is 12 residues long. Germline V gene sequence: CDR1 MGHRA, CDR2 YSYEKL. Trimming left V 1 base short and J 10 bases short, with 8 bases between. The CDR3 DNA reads TGCGCCAGCAGCCAAGGTACCAGGGAGCAGTTCTTC. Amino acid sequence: CASSQGTREQFF.

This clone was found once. CDR3 sequence reads: CATIRLGQGIGETQYF. The CDR3 nucleotides are TGTGCCACTATACGACTAGGACAGGGGATAGGGGAGACCCAGTACTTC. The J gene is TRBJ2-5, the V gene TRBV2, with 9 nucleotides matching TRBD1. There are 16 residues in the CDR3. Germline values: CDR1 SNHLY, CDR2 FYNNEI. Losses at the gene ends were 10 bases for V and 5 bases for J; bases not matched to a gene: 17.

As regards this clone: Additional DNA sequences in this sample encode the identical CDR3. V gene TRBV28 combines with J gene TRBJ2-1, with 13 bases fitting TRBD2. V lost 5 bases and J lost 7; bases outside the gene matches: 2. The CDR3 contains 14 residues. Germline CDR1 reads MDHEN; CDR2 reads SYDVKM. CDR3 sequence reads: CASSPGLAGNEQFF. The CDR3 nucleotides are TGTGCCAGCAGTCCGGGACTAGCGGGAAATGAGCAGTTCTTC.

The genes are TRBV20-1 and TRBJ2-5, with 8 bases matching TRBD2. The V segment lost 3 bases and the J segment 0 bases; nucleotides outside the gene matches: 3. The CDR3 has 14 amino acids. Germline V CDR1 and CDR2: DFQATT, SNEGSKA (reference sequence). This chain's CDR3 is CSASYGGDQETQYF. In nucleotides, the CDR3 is TGCAGTGCTAGTTACGGGGGGGACCAAGAGACCCAGTACTTC.

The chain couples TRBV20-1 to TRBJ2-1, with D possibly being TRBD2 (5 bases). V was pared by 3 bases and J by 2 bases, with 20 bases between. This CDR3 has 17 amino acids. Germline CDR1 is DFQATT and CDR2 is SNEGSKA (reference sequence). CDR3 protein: CSASSGAGSRPYNEQFF. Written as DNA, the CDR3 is TGCAGTGCTAGTTCGGGTGCGGGCAGTAGGCCCTACAATGAGCAGTTCTTC.

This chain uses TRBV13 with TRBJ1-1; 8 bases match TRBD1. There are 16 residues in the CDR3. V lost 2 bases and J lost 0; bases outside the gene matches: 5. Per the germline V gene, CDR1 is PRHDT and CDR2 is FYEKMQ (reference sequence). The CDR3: CASSLRTGSMNTEAFF. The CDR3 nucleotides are TGTGCCAGCAGCTTAAGGACAGGGTCTATGAACACTGAAGCTTTCTTT.

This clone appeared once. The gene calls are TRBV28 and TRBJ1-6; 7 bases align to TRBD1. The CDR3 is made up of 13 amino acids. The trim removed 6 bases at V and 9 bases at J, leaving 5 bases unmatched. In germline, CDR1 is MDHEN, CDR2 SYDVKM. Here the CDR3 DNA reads TGTGCCAGCAGGCAGGGGGAGAGTTCACCCCTCCACTTT. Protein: CASRQGESSPLHF.

CDR3 DNA: TGTGCCAGCAGTTACTCGTCTAGCGGGGGTTATGAGCAGTTCTTC. The encoded protein is CASSYSSSGGYEQFF. The V gene is TRBV6-5, the J gene TRBJ2-1; 10 nucleotides line up with TRBD2. The CDR3 totals 15 residues. CDR1 and CDR2 (germline): MNHEY, SVGAGI. Trimming cost V 0 bases and J 8 bases; bases outside gene matches: 4.

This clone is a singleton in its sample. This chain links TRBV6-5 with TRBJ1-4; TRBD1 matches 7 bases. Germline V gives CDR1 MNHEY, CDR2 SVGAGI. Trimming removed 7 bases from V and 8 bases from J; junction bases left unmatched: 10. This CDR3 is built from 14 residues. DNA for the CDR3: TGTGCCAGCACTGGCTGGACAGGTGAAGAAAAACTGTTTTTT. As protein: CASTGWTGEEKLFF.

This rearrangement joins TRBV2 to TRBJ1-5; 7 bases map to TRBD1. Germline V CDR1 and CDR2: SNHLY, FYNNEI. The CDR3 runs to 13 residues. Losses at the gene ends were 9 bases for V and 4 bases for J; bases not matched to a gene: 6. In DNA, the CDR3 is TGTGCCAGTACGACAGGGCGGAATCAGCCCCAGCATTTT. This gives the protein CASTTGRNQPQHF.

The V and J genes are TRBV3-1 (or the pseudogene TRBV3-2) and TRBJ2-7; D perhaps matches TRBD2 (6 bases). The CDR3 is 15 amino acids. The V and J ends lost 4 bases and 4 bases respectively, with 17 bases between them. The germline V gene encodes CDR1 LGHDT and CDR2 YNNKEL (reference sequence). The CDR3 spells CASSPAGGARYEQYF. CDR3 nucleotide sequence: TGTGCCAGCAGCCCCGCCGGAGGGGCTCGGTACGAGCAGTACTTC.

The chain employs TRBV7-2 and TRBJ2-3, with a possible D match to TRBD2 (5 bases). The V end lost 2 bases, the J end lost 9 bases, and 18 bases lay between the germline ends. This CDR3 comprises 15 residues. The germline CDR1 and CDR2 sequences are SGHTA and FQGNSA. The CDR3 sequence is CASSLRRSGAMTQYF. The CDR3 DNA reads TGTGCCAGCAGCTTAAGGAGGAGCGGAGCTATGACGCAGTATTTT.

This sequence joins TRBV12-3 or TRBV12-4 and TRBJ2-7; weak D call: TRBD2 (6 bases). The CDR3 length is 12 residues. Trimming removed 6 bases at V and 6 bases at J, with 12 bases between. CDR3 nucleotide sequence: TGTGCCAGCAGGCGACTAGTAGGCGAGCAGTACTTC. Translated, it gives CASRRLVGEQYF.

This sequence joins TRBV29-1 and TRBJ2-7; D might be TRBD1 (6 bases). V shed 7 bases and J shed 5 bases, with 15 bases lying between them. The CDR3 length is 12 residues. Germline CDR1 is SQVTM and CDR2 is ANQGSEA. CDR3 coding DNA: TGCAGCGCAAAGACAGGATCCCACGAGCAGTACTTC. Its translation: CSAKTGSHEQYF.

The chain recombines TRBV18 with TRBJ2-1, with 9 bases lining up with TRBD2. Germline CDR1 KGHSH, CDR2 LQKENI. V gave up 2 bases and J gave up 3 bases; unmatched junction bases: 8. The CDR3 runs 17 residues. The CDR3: CASSPVGSSGVYNEQFF. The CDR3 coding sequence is TGTGCCAGCTCACCAGTAGGCTCTAGCGGGGTCTACAATGAGCAGTTCTTC.

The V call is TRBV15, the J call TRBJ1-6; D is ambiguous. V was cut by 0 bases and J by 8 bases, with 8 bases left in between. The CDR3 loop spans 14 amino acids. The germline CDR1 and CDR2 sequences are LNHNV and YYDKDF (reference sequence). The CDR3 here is CATSRDDWDSPLHF. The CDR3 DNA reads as TGTGCCACCAGCAGAGATGACTGGGATTCACCCCTCCACTTT.

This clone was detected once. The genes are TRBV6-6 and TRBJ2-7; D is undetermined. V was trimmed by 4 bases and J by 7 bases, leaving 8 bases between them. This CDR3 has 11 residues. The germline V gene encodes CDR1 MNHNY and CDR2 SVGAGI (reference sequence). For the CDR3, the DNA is TGTGCCAGCAGTTTTAGAGTTGAGCAGTACTTC. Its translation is CASSFRVEQYF.

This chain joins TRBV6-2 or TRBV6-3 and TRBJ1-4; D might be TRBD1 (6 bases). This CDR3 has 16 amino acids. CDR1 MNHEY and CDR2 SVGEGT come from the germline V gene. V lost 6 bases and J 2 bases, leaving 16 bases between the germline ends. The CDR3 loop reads CASSQYRTATNEKLFF. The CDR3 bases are TGTGCCAGCAGCCAGTACCGGACAGCCACTAATGAAAAACTGTTTTTT.

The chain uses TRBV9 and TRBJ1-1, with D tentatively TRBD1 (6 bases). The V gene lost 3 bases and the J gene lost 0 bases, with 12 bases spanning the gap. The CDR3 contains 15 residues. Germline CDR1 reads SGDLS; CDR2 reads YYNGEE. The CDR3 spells CASSGRQAMNTEAFF. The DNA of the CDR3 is TGTGCCAGCAGCGGCCGACAGGCCATGAACACTGAAGCTTTCTTT.

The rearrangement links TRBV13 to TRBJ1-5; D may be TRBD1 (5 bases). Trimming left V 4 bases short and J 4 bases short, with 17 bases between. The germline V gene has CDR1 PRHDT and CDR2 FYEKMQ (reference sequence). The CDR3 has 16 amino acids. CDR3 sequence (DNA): TGTGCCAGCAGCTGGGGCGGGGGATTGGAAAATCAGCCCCAGCATTTT. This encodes CASSWGGGLENQPQHF.

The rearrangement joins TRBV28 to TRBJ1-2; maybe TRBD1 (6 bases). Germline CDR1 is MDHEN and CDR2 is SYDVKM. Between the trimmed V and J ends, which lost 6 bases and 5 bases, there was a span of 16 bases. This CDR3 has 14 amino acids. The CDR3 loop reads CASRASGTRYGYTF. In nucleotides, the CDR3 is TGTGCCAGCAGGGCGTCCGGGACACGATATGGCTACACCTTC.

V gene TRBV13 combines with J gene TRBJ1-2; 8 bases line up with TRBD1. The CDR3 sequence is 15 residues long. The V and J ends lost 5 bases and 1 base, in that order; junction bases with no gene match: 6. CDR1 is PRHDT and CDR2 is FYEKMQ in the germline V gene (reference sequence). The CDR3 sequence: CASSTGQGLNYGYTF. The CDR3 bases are TGTGCCAGCAGCACAGGACAGGGTCTTAACTATGGCTACACCTTC.

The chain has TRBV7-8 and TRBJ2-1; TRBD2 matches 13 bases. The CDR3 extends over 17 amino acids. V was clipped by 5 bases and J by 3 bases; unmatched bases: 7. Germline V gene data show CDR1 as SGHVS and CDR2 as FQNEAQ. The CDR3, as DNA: TGTGCCAGCAGCCCCCACCGACTAGCGGGGGGCTACAATGAGCAGTTCTTC. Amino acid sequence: CASSPHRLAGGYNEQFF.

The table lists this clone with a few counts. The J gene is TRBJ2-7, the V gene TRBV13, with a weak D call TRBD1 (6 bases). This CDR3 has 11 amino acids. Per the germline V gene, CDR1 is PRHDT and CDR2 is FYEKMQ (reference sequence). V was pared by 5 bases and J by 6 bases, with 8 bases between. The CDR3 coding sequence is TGTGCCAGCAGCCTCAGGGGCGAGCAGTACTTC. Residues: CASSLRGEQYF.